Below are 21 T cell receptor beta chains sequenced from a single sample in a study of cytomegalovirus exposure and HLA in healthy donors. The PCR had 60 Vbeta and 13 Jbeta primers. TCRdb's copy holds only in-frame clones and misses some; the assay was immunoSEQ multiplex PCR. Of 150,000 to 200,000 clones listed, approximately 70% are singletons. Source material: PBMCs. These receptors all come from a woman aged 25 to 39 in good health and CMV-seronegative.

This chain connects TRBV6-1 to TRBJ1-2; D is ambiguous. Trimming took off 1 base at V and 5 bases at J, with 8 bases between the two ends. In germline, CDR1 is MNHNS, CDR2 SASEGT. The CDR3 runs 13 residues. CDR3 region: CASSEGAFYGYTF. The CDR3 nucleotides are TGTGCCAGCAGTGAAGGAGCCTTTTATGGCTACACCTTC.

J is TRBJ1-6 and V is TRBV19, with TRBD1 matching 7 bases. This CDR3 region has 13 residues. CDR1 and CDR2 from the germline V gene are LNHDA and SQIVND (reference sequence). V lost 9 bases, J lost 9 bases, and 8 bases stayed unmatched. CDR3 residues: CASGSQGVSPLHF. DNA for the CDR3: TGTGCCAGCGGCAGTCAGGGGGTTTCACCCCTCCACTTT.

This chain joins TRBV7-9 and TRBJ2-5; D remains unclear. This CDR3 is built from 12 residues. Per the germline V gene, CDR1 is SEHNR and CDR2 is FQNEAQ (reference sequence). V gave up 5 bases and J gave up 5 bases, with 9 bases separating them. CDR3 DNA: TGTGCCAGCAGCCCCGAGTGGGAGACCCAGTACTTC. It yields the protein CASSPEWETQYF.

This chain uses TRBV2 with TRBJ2-7, with TRBD1 as a possible D gene (6 bases). Trimming cost V 7 bases and J 0 bases, with 10 bases left between them. The CDR3 covers 13 residues. Germline loops: CDR1 SNHLY, CDR2 FYNNEI. The DNA of the CDR3 is TGTGCCAGCAAAGTACAGGGCTCCTACGAGCAGTACTTC. Translated: CASKVQGSYEQYF.

This chain uses TRBV10-1 with TRBJ2-2; D is possibly TRBD1 (6 bases). Between the trimmed V and J ends, which lost 9 bases and 2 bases, there was a span of 10 bases. The CDR3 covers 13 residues. Germline V gene sequence: CDR1 WNHNN, CDR2 SYGVQD (reference sequence). In DNA form, the CDR3 reads TGCGCCAGTTCGGACAGTAACACCGGGGAGCTGTTTTTT. Translating gives CASSDSNTGELFF.

This clone has only a few counts. The rearrangement joins TRBV2 to TRBJ2-7; TRBD1 aligns across 9 bases. The V segment lost 5 bases and the J segment 2 bases; nucleotides outside the gene matches: 4. Germline CDR1 is SNHLY and CDR2 is FYNNEI. The CDR3 covers 14 residues. In DNA, the CDR3 is TGTGCCAGCAGTCAGACAGGGGGAACCTACGAGCAGTACTTC. Protein: CASSQTGGTYEQYF.

A few counts support this clone. The J gene is TRBJ2-5, the V gene TRBV14; 8 bases match TRBD1. The CDR3 has 17 residues. V lost 4 bases, J lost 4 bases, and 14 bases stayed unmatched. Germline values: CDR1 SGHDN, CDR2 FVKESK. As DNA, the CDR3 is TGTGCCAGCAGCCCGAGACAGGGGAACCCAAGAGTAGAGACCCAGTACTTC. This translates into CASSPRQGNPRVETQYF.

This clone was seen only a few times. The V gene is TRBV30, the J gene TRBJ2-3; 9 nucleotides agree with TRBD1. The J segment lost 5 bases and the V segment lost 3 bases, leaving 6 bases of the junction unmatched. There are 14 residues in the CDR3. The germline V gene encodes CDR1 GTSNPN and CDR2 SVGIG (reference sequence). DNA for the CDR3: TGTGCCTGGAGGGGACAGGGAAGGGTAGATACGCAGTATTTT. Encoded protein: CAWRGQGRVDTQYF.

This clone has more than one count but fewer than ten. The gene calls are TRBV7-9 and TRBJ2-7; TRBD1 agrees at 7 bases. The V segment lost 5 bases and the J segment 5 bases; nucleotides outside the gene matches: 6. The CDR3 loop spans 13 amino acids. CDR1 is SEHNR and CDR2 is FQNEAQ in the germline V gene (reference sequence). The CDR3 reads CASSHPTGHEQYF. CDR3 in DNA: TGTGCCAGCAGCCACCCGACAGGGCACGAGCAGTACTTC.

This chain uses TRBV5-1 with TRBJ1-3; D might be TRBD1 (6 bases). The CDR3 is 15 residues long. The germline gives CDR1 SGHRS, CDR2 YFSETQ. The V gene lost 3 bases and the J gene lost 1 base, with 11 bases spanning the gap. CDR3 DNA: TGCGCCAGCAGCTGGGACACCATTTCTGGAAACACCATATATTTT. This sequence encodes CASSWDTISGNTIYF.

The chain is built from TRBV18 and TRBJ2-2, with 8 bases fitting TRBD1. Looked up from germline, CDR1 is KGHSH and CDR2 is LQKENI. V was clipped by 5 bases and J by 6 bases; unmatched bases: 8. The CDR3 contains 15 residues. The CDR3 protein is CASSSRTGLAGELFF. The CDR3 DNA reads as TGTGCCAGCTCAAGCAGGACAGGGTTGGCCGGGGAGCTGTTTTTT.

The chain employs TRBV18 and TRBJ2-5; possible D gene TRBD1, 6 bases. The V and J ends lost 0 bases and 5 bases respectively, with 13 bases between them. Germline CDR1 reads KGHSH; CDR2 reads LQKENI. The CDR3 is made up of 15 amino acids. The CDR3 DNA reads TGTGCCAGCTCACCACCCCACAGGGACGGGGAGACCCAGTACTTC. It codes for CASSPPHRDGETQYF.

This rearrangement joins TRBV4-1 to TRBJ2-1; 10 bases map to TRBD2. V trimming: 1 base; J trimming: 5 bases; junction bases outside the gene matches: 5. The germline CDR1 and CDR2 sequences are MGHRA and YSYEKL. The length of the CDR3 is 16 residues. The CDR3 sequence is CASSQALAGVNNEQFF. The CDR3, as DNA: TGCGCCAGCAGCCAAGCTCTAGCGGGAGTAAACAATGAGCAGTTCTTC.

This clone has just one count. The rearrangement joins TRBV7-9 to TRBJ1-1, with TRBD1 as a possible D gene (5 bases). V lost 3 bases, J lost 4 bases, and 15 bases lay in between. The germline V gene has CDR1 SEHNR and CDR2 FQNEAQ (reference sequence). The CDR3 has 15 amino acids. DNA for the CDR3: TGTGCCAGCAGCTTGGGTGGTGTCGGGGGCACTGAAGCTTTCTTT. It is translated as CASSLGGVGGTEAFF. The full variable domain, its missing parts supplied by reference TRBV7-9 and TRBJ1-1, is DTGVSQNPRHKITKRGQNVTFRCDPISEHNRLYWYRQTLGQGPEFLTYFQNEAQLEKSRLLSDRFSAERPKGSFSTLEIQRTEQGDSAMYLCASSLGGVGGTEAFFGQGTRLTVV.

The chain uses TRBV27 and TRBJ2-1; TRBD2 matches at 8 bases. V lost 8 bases to trimming and J lost 4 bases; unmatched junction nucleotides: 10. The CDR3 has 15 amino acids. CDR1 and CDR2 (germline): MNHEY, SMNVEV (reference sequence). CDR3 sequence reads: CASRPGGRSYNEQFF. The CDR3 nucleotides are TGTGCCAGCCGTCCGGGCGGGAGGTCGTACAATGAGCAGTTCTTC.

This clone was counted only a few times. The chain uses TRBV6-6 and TRBJ1-5, with TRBD1 matching 10 bases. Germline V lookup: CDR1 MNHNY, CDR2 SVGAGI (reference sequence). This CDR3 has 16 residues. The junction had 3 bases not matched to a gene; V was cut back by 4 bases and J by 0 bases. For the CDR3, the DNA is TGTGCCAGCAGTTCGCGACAGGGGGCTAGCAATCAGCCCCAGCATTTT. Translating gives CASSSRQGASNQPQHF.

This clone was seen a handful of times. The V call is TRBV6-1, the J call TRBJ2-1; D might be TRBD2 (5 bases). The CDR3 covers 15 residues. Germline V gene lookup returns CDR1 MNHNS and CDR2 SASEGT. The V and J ends lost 4 bases and 8 bases respectively, with 18 bases between them. The CDR3 loop reads CASSVFISLEDEQFF. The CDR3 nucleotides read TGTGCCAGCAGTGTATTCATCAGCCTGGAGGATGAGCAGTTCTTC.

The chain has TRBV27 and TRBJ2-7, with 7 positions matching TRBD1. Germline V gives CDR1 MNHEY, CDR2 SMNVEV (reference sequence). Trimming cost V 6 bases and J 2 bases; bases outside gene matches: 4. The CDR3 runs 13 residues. For the CDR3, the DNA is TGTGCCAGCAGCCGTGGGACAGCCTACGAGCAGTACTTC. It yields the protein CASSRGTAYEQYF.

This sequence joins TRBV5-1 and TRBJ1-4; no definite D call. CDR3 size: 15 residues. Germline assignment: CDR1 SGHRS and CDR2 YFSETQ. The ends were cut back, 4 bases at V and 7 bases at J, with 17 bases in the middle. The CDR3 bases are TGCGCCAGCAGCCTCCGGAGCGGTATAGGTGAAAAACTGTTTTTT. Translation: CASSLRSGIGEKLFF.

The table lists this clone with a few counts. This sequence joins TRBV6-5 and TRBJ2-7, with 7 bases lining up with TRBD1. The CDR3 is made up of 15 amino acids. V shed 1 base, J shed 0 bases, and the junction held 3 bases outside the gene matches. Germline V gene lookup returns CDR1 MNHEY and CDR2 SVGAGI. The CDR3 loop reads CASSYLAGGSYEQYF. The CDR3 DNA sequence: TGTGCCAGCAGTTACTTGGCAGGGGGCTCCTACGAGCAGTACTTC.

The chain couples TRBV27 to TRBJ1-2; D is perhaps TRBD1 (5 bases). This CDR3 comprises 14 residues. Germline CDR1 and CDR2: MNHEY and SMNVEV (reference sequence). Trimming shortened V by 5 bases and J by 8 bases, and 18 bases separated the two germline ends. DNA for the CDR3: TGTGCCAGCAGTCCCTTGGAGGGGATCGACGGCTACACCTTC. Residues: CASSPLEGIDGYTF.